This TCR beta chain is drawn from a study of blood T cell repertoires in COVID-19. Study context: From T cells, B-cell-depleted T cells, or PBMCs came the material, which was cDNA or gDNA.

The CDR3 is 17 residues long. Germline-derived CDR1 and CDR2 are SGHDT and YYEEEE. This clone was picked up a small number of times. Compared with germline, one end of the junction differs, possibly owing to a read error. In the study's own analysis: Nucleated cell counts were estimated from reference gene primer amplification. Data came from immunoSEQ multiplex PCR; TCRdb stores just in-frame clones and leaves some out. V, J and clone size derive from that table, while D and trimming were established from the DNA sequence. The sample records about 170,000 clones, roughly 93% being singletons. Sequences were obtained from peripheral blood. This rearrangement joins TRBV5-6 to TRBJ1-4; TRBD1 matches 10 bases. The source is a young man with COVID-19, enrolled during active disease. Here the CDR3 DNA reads TGTGCCAGCAGCTCCGCAGGGACAGGGGTATTGAATGAAAAACTGCTTTTT. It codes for CASSSAGTGVLNEKLLF.